This TCR beta chain was documented in a study of CD8+ T cells in alopecia areata. About the research overall: The drug, oral tofacitinib, was given to treated patients at 5 to 10 mg twice daily.

Stated treatment: oral pan-JAK inhibitor, 5-10 mg twice daily. Following extraction, RNA underwent reverse transcription to cDNA, which served as the sequencing template. Using immunoSEQ multiplex PCR, the repertoire was profiled, and TCRdb retains in-frame clones only, with some absent. In the table there are around 270,000 clones, roughly 60% of which are singletons. The TCR originated in a human donor with alopecia areata. The sample in question was CD4+ T cells sorted from blood, obtained at week 24, from a patient treated with tofacitinib.

This CDR3 is CASSVTPVTGTYGYTF. CDR3 DNA: TGTGCCAGCAGCGTCACCCCCGTGACAGGGACCTATGGCTACACCTTC. This chain joins TRBV9 and TRBJ1-2; 7 nucleotides line up with TRBD1. Germline lookup yields CDR1 SGDLS and CDR2 YYNGEE. CDR3 length equals 16 residues. The junction had 11 bases not matched to a gene; V was cut back by 2 bases and J by 4 bases.